These T cell receptor beta chains were read from a single sample in a study of shared clonotypes between healthy human individuals. Only in-frame clones appear in the TCRdb table, and some are missing; sequencing was by immunoSEQ multiplex PCR. The data contain 2.3 million or so clones, approximately 93% of them singletons. The sequencing sample was made of naive CD4+ T cells from PBMCs. The receptors were gathered from a man aged 18 to 30 in good health. Some clones in this sample may be carry-over from other donors' samples. Both conserved end residues are part of each CDR3. The D gene is left open where the match is weak. The size entry is marked missing in some rows and otherwise reads once, few, many or a size class.

DNA	CDR3	size	D	V	J
TGTGCCAGCAGTACCCTCCACTTCCGACAGGGACATCAGCCCCAGCATTTT	CASSTLHFRQGHQPQHF	once	TRBD1	TRBV6-4	TRBJ1-5
TGTGCCAGCAGTGAAGGGTCATTTAGCAATCAGCCCCAGCATTTT	CASSEGSFSNQPQHF	-	-	TRBV2	TRBJ1-5
TGTGCCAGCAGTGGGGACAGGGGCGCAGATACGCAGTATTTT	CASSGDRGADTQYF	-	TRBD1	TRBV2	TRBJ2-3
TGTGCCTGGAGTGGCGGCCGGGTCAGCGGGAGTGAGCAGCTCTTC	CAWSGGRVSGSEQLF	-	TRBD2	TRBV30	TRBJ2-1
TGTGCCAGCAGTCGTCACAGGGGGCTCTACGAGCAGTACTTC	CASSRHRGLYEQYF	-	TRBD1	TRBV6-5	TRBJ2-7
TGTGCCACACAAGTCGGGGGGGCGCATAGCACAGATACGCAGTATTTT	CATQVGGAHSTDTQYF	-	TRBD2	TRBV5-4	TRBJ2-3
TGTGCCAGCAGTTTATCTTGGACTCTGAGGGGCAATGAGCAGTTCTTC	CASSLSWTLRGNEQFF	-	-	TRBV28	TRBJ2-1
TGTGCCAGCTCATGGGGGCGTGGGGCCAACGTCCTGACTTTC	CASSWGRGANVLTF	-	-	TRBV18	TRBJ2-6
TGTGCCAGCAGTAAAGACAGGGATGATCAGCCCCAGCATTTT	CASSKDRDDQPQHF	-	TRBD1	TRBV2	TRBJ1-5
TGCGCCAGCAGCCTGGGCGGCAGAGGAGACTACGAGCAGTACTTC	CASSLGGRGDYEQYF	-	-	TRBV5-1	TRBJ2-7
TGTGCCAGCAGCTTAGGGTCATTCTACAATGAGCAGTTCTTC	CASSLGSFYNEQFF	once	-	TRBV7-9	TRBJ2-1
TGTGCCAGCAGCTCTGGGACAGGGGCCCCTATAGAGCAGTACTTC	CASSSGTGAPIEQYF	-	TRBD1	TRBV11-3	TRBJ2-7
TGTGCCAGCATGGGATCGGGTGAGCAGTTCTTC	CASMGSGEQFF	-	-	TRBV11-3	TRBJ2-1
TGTGCCAGCAGCCATCGGACTAGCGGGGGAGCCGGGGGGACCCAGTACTTC	CASSHRTSGGAGGTQYF	-	TRBD2	TRBV9	TRBJ2-5
TGTGCCAGAAGCTTGAATACAGGGACCAAATCTGGAAACACCATATATTTT	CARSLNTGTKSGNTIYF	-	-	TRBV5-3	TRBJ1-3
TGTGCCAGCAGCTTTCCGGGACTAGCGGCTCAAGAGACCCAGTACTTC	CASSFPGLAAQETQYF	-	TRBD2	TRBV5-8	TRBJ2-5
TGTGCCAGCAGGGGACAGGACTATGGCTACACCTTC	CASRGQDYGYTF	once	TRBD1	TRBV28	TRBJ1-2
TGTGCCAGCAGTTCATGGACCCCCTCTCGCGAGCAGTACTTC	CASSSWTPSREQYF	-	-	TRBV28	TRBJ2-7
TGTGCCAGTAGCCGCCCCGGGGCCCACGCCTACAATGAGCAGTTCTTC	CASSRPGAHAYNEQFF	once	-	TRBV19	TRBJ2-1
TGTGCCAGCAGCTTAGCCGGCAACTACTACAATGAGCAGTTCTTC	CASSLAGNYYNEQFF	-	-	TRBV11-2	TRBJ2-1
TGTGCCAGAAGCTTAAACTTATTAGGCTACACCTTC	CARSLNLLGYTF	-	-	TRBV5-4	TRBJ1-2
TGTGCCAGCCGCCGGGACACTGAAGCTTTCTTT	CASRRDTEAFF	few	-	TRBV6-4	TRBJ1-1
TGTGCCAGCAGGCCGGGACAGGTGCCCTATGAGCAGTTCTTC	CASRPGQVPYEQFF	-	TRBD1	TRBV27	TRBJ2-1
TGTGCCAGCAGTTTAAGGGGCATTAACACCGGGGAGCTGTTTTTT	CASSLRGINTGELFF	-	-	TRBV28	TRBJ2-2